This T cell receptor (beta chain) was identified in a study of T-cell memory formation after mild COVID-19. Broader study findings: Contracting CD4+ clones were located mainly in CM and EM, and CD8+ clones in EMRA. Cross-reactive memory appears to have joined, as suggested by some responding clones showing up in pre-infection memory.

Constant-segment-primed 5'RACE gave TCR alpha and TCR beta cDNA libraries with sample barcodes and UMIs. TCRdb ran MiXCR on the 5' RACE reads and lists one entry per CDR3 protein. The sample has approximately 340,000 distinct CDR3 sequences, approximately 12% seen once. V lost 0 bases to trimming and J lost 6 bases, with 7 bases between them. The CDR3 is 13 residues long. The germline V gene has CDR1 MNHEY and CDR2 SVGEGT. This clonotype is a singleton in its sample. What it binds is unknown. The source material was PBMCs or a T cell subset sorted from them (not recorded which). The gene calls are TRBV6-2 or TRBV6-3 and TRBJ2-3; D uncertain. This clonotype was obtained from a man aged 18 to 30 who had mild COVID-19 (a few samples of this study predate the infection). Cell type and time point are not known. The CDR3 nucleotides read TGTGCCAGCAGTTACTCGAGTCCCGATACGCAGTATTTT. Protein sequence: CASSYSSPDTQYF.